This passage covers 8 T cell receptor beta chains from one sample sequenced in a study of cytomegalovirus exposure and HLA in healthy donors. Primers for the PCR totalled 60 Vbeta and 13 Jbeta. Here immunoSEQ multiplex PCR was the method, and the copy in TCRdb shows in-frame clones only, minus some. This table holds some 220,000 clones, just under 80% found once. Sample: PBMCs. All receptors derive from a boy between 10 and 17 years old in good health and CMV-seronegative.

This sequence joins TRBV18 and TRBJ1-1; a possible D gene is TRBD1 (5 bases). V was clipped by 2 bases and J by 5 bases, with 18 bases between them. The CDR3 totals 16 residues. In germline, CDR1 is KGHSH, CDR2 LQKENI. In nucleotides, the CDR3 is TGTGCCAGCTCACCAGGGAGGGCCAGGGATCAGACTGAAGCTTTCTTT. This codes for CASSPGRARDQTEAFF.

The V call is TRBV6-1, the J call TRBJ1-4; maybe TRBD1 (5 bases). The germline CDR1 and CDR2 sequences are MNHNS and SASEGT. The CDR3 runs 13 residues. V lost 6 bases, J lost 4 bases, and 9 bases lay in between. CDR3: CASRQALNEKLFF. CDR3 nucleotide sequence: TGTGCCAGCAGACAGGCCCTTAATGAAAAACTGTTTTTT.

This chain connects TRBV27 to TRBJ2-5, with D possibly TRBD1 on 6 matching bases. TRBJ2-7 explains the end of the DNA better; the J call may be wrong. Per the germline V gene, CDR1 is MNHEY and CDR2 is SMNVEV (reference sequence). The length of the CDR3 is 14 residues. This CDR3 reads CASRGMKTGYEQYF. The CDR3 DNA reads as TGTGCCAGCAGGGGGATGAAGACAGGCTACGAGCAGTACTTC.

This clone was observed a few times. The chain recombines TRBV7-2 with TRBJ1-3, with D maybe TRBD1 (5 bases). CDR1 SGHTA and CDR2 FQGNSA come from the germline V gene. The germline V and J ends were trimmed by 5 bases and 4 bases, with 18 bases remaining between them. The CDR3 loop spans 16 amino acids. CDR3: CASSVYPQGRGNTIYF. DNA for the CDR3: TGTGCCAGCAGCGTGTACCCTCAGGGAAGGGGAAACACCATATATTTT.

The V gene is TRBV7-6, the J gene TRBJ2-6; D is ambiguous. V dropped 5 bases and J dropped 4 bases, with 15 bases sitting between them. The germline CDR1 and CDR2 sequences are SGHVS and FNYEAQ. This CDR3 region has 16 residues. Here the CDR3 reads CASSPNSGSGANVLTF. The CDR3 nucleotides are TGTGCCAGCAGCCCCAATTCGGGTTCAGGGGCCAACGTCCTGACTTTC.

The V gene is TRBV15, the J gene TRBJ1-6, with unresolved D. Trimming removed 0 bases from V and 18 bases from J, with 15 bases in between. CDR3 size: 13 residues. Germline V gives CDR1 LNHNV, CDR2 YYDKDF (reference sequence). CDR3 DNA: TGTGCCACCAGCAGAGATCTAGCCCGTCGGCCCCACTTT. This codes for CATSRDLARRPHF.

Only a few counts were recorded for this clone. The V gene is TRBV6-5, the J gene TRBJ1-1; TRBD1 aligns across 9 bases. Germline CDR1 is MNHEY and CDR2 is SVGAGI. V was pared by 4 bases and J by 5 bases, with 11 bases of the junction left unmatched. This CDR3 spans 16 amino acids. The DNA for the CDR3 is TGTGCCAGCAGTTCCTGGATCGAGGGACAGGGAACTGAAGCTTTCTTT. It specifies CASSSWIEGQGTEAFF.

The rearrangement links TRBV5-8 to TRBJ1-2; 12 nucleotides align to TRBD1. The CDR3 runs to 16 residues. Trimming cost V 2 bases and J 4 bases; bases outside gene matches: 6. Germline lookup yields CDR1 SGHTS and CDR2 YDEGEE. CDR3 amino acids: CASSLTGTGGLYGYTF. CDR3 in DNA: TGTGCCAGCAGCTTAACCGGGACAGGGGGCCTCTATGGCTACACCTTC.